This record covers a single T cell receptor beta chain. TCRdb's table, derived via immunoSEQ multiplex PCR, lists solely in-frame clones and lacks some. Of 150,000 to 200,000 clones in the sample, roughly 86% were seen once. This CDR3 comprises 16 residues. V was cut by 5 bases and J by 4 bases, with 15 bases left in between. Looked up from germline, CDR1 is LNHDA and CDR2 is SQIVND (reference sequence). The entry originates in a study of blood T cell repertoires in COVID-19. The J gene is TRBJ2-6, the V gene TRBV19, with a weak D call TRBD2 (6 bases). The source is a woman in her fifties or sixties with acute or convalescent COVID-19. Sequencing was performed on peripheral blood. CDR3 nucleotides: TGTGCCAGTAGTCCCCCGGGGGTGTTGGGGGCCAACGTCCTGACTTTC. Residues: CASSPPGVLGANVLTF.